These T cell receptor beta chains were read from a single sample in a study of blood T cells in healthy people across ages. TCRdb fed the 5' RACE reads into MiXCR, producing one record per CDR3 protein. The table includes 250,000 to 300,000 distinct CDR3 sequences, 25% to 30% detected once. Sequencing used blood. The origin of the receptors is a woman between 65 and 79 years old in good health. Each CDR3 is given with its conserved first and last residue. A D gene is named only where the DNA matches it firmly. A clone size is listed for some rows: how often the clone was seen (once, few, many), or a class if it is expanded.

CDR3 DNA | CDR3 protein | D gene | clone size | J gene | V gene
TGCGCCAGCAGCACTATAGCGGGGGAGACCCAGTACTTC | CASSTIAGETQYF | TRBD2 | NA | TRBJ2-5 | TRBV5-1
TGCGCCAGCAGCTCCGGCGGGACCAGCAACATTCAGTACTTC | CASSSGGTSNIQYF | NA | NA | TRBJ2-4 | TRBV5-1
TGTGCCAGCAGCCGTCAAGCGGGGGGAGAGACCCAGTACTTC | CASSRQAGGETQYF | TRBD2 | few | TRBJ2-5 | TRBV3-1
TGTGCCAGCAGTCCGACAGGAGATGGAAACACCATATATTTT | CASSPTGDGNTIYF | NA | many | TRBJ1-3 | TRBV12-3/TRBV12-4
TGTGCCAGCAGCCCCGGACAGGGCTCATCCAAAAACATTCAGTACTTC | CASSPGQGSSKNIQYF | TRBD1 | few | TRBJ2-4 | TRBV4-2
TGTGCCAGCAGCGTTAGCGGGACTTCCCGAAACAATGAGCAGTTCTTC | CASSVSGTSRNNEQFF | TRBD2 | NA | TRBJ2-1 | TRBV13
TGTGCCAGCTTACGGTACCAAGAGACCCAGTACTTC | CASLRYQETQYF | NA | few | TRBJ2-5 | TRBV18
TGCGCCAGCAGCGCGGGAGACAGGGTTGGTCAGCCCCAGCATTTT | CASSAGDRVGQPQHF | TRBD1 | few | TRBJ1-5 | TRBV5-1
TGTGCCATCAGCCGGGGCAACTACAATCAGCCCCAGCATTTT | CAISRGNYNQPQHF | NA | NA | TRBJ1-5 | TRBV10-3
TGTGCCAGCAGTGAAGGTTCAGCGGGGCGAGAGACCCAGTACTTC | CASSEGSAGRETQYF | TRBD2 | NA | TRBJ2-5 | TRBV6-1
TGTGCCAGCAGTTCTGTACGGGACAGGGAAAACATTCAGTACTTC | CASSSVRDRENIQYF | TRBD1 | few | TRBJ2-4 | TRBV6-5
TGTGCCAGCAGCTTTTCAGCGGGAGGGCCAGGAGAGACCCAGTACTTC | CASSFSAGGPGETQYF | TRBD2 | few | TRBJ2-5 | TRBV7-2
TGTGCCAGCAGTTCTAAATCGACAGGGTTTCGCGGCTACACCTTC | CASSSKSTGFRGYTF | TRBD1 | NA | TRBJ1-2 | TRBV28
TGTGCCAGCAGTTCCCTAGCGGGAGGGAGAGAGACCCAGTACTTC | CASSSLAGGRETQYF | TRBD2 | NA | TRBJ2-5 | TRBV28
TGTGCCAGCAGCTTGGGGGGTGAATTCTACGAGCAGTACTTC | CASSLGGEFYEQYF | NA | NA | TRBJ2-7 | TRBV5-5
TGTGCCAGCAGGGGTGCGAGACCTGTCACCTACACCTTC | CASRGARPVTYTF | NA | NA | TRBJ1-2 | TRBV7-9
TGTGCCAGCAGCTTAGCGCGCGGGACGTACAATGAGCAGTTCTTC | CASSLARGTYNEQFF | NA | NA | TRBJ2-1 | TRBV7-2
TGCAGTGCTAGGCGGGGCGTATCGAACACCGGGGAGCTGTTTTTT | CSARRGVSNTGELFF | NA | few | TRBJ2-2 | TRBV20-1
TGTGCCAACAGCCAAGATGGAGGCAGGGTAAACGAAAAACTGTTTTTT | CANSQDGGRVNEKLFF | NA | NA | TRBJ1-4 | TRBV4-2
TGTGCCAGCAGTTACTCGACAGGGGTAGGCTACACCTTC | CASSYSTGVGYTF | TRBD1 | NA | TRBJ1-2 | TRBV6-5
TGTGCCAGCAGCGGAGGACTAGCGGGAGACGAGCAGTACTTC | CASSGGLAGDEQYF | TRBD2 | NA | TRBJ2-7 | TRBV3-1
TGTGCCAGCAGGACCGGGACAGGGAACACCGGGGAGCTGTTTTTT | CASRTGTGNTGELFF | TRBD1 | NA | TRBJ2-2 | TRBV12-3/TRBV12-4
TGCGCCAGCAGCGGGGACGGATCCAATTCACCCCTCCACTTT | CASSGDGSNSPLHF | NA | many | TRBJ1-6 | TRBV5-1
TGTGCCAGCAGTTTAAAGCAGCCAAGAGGGACCCAGTACTTC | CASSLKQPRGTQYF | NA | NA | TRBJ2-5 | TRBV28
TGTGCCAGCAGCTTAGCGCTAGCGCTCACCGGGGAGCTGTTTTTT | CASSLALALTGELFF | NA | NA | TRBJ2-2 | TRBV7-9
TGCAGTGCTAGAGCGACCGGGACACAAAGCGAAACTGAAGCTTTCTTT | CSARATGTQSETEAFF | NA | few | TRBJ1-1 | TRBV20-1
TGTGCCAGCAGCCAAGATAAGGGTTTTCGGACAGGGGTTATTGAGACCCAGTACTTC | CASSQDKGFRTGVIETQYF | TRBD1 | few | TRBJ2-5 | TRBV4-2
TGTGCCATCAGTGAGTTCGGTAGCTCTTTAAACACTGGAGCTTTCTTT | CAISEFGSSLNTGAFF | NA | once | TRBJ1-1 | TRBV10-3
TGTGCCAGCAACCTCCAGGGGGCCAGCACAGATACGCAGTATTTT | CASNLQGASTDTQYF | TRBD1 | NA | TRBJ2-3 | TRBV28
TGTGCCAGCAGCTCTCTTTGGGGCCCGGGGCAGTTCTTC | CASSSLWGPGQFF | NA | NA | TRBJ2-1 | TRBV5-5
TGTGCCAGCAGTTTGGGACCAGTCTACGAGCAGTACTTC | CASSLGPVYEQYF | NA | NA | TRBJ2-7 | TRBV28
TGTGCCAGCAGCTTCGGTAGTAGGCGGGAAGAGACCCAGTACTTC | CASSFGSRREETQYF | NA | once | TRBJ2-5 | TRBV7-8
TGTGCCAGCAGTGAAAAGGGGGACAGCTTCTACGAGCAGTACTTC | CASSEKGDSFYEQYF | TRBD1 | few | TRBJ2-7 | TRBV6-1
TGCAGCGTGTACCGGGGTTTCACAGATACGCAGTATTTT | CSVYRGFTDTQYF | NA | few | TRBJ2-3 | TRBV29-1
TGCAGTGCTAGTCGGGGCAGGGGAACTGGGGCCAACGTCCTGACTTTC | CSASRGRGTGANVLTF | NA | NA | TRBJ2-6 | TRBV20-1
TGCGCCAGCAGCCTAGCGGGTTTAGCCTACAATGAGCAGTTCTTC | CASSLAGLAYNEQFF | TRBD2 | NA | TRBJ2-1 | TRBV5-1
TGTGCCAGCAGCTTTCGGAAGACCTACACCGGGGAGCTGTTTTTT | CASSFRKTYTGELFF | NA | NA | TRBJ2-2 | TRBV5-8
TGTGCCAGTAGCCCGAACCGGGGCTCTGGAAACACCATATATTTT | CASSPNRGSGNTIYF | NA | few | TRBJ1-3 | TRBV19
TGTGCCAGCAGCGTTAGCGGATCGTCCTACAATGAGCAGTTCTTC | CASSVSGSSYNEQFF | NA | NA | TRBJ2-1 | TRBV9
TGCGCCAGCAGCCAGATACAGGGCCCTGGAAACACCATATATTTT | CASSQIQGPGNTIYF | NA | few | TRBJ1-3 | TRBV4-1
TGTGCCAGCAGTGCGAGGGGGGAGGTAAAATCGGCCCAGCATTTT | CASSARGEVKSAQHF | NA | NA | TRBJ1-5 | TRBV12-3/TRBV12-4
TGTGCCAGCAGCTTTCGGGGGCGCTTTGCTAACTATGGCTACACCTTC | CASSFRGRFANYGYTF | NA | few | TRBJ1-2 | TRBV13